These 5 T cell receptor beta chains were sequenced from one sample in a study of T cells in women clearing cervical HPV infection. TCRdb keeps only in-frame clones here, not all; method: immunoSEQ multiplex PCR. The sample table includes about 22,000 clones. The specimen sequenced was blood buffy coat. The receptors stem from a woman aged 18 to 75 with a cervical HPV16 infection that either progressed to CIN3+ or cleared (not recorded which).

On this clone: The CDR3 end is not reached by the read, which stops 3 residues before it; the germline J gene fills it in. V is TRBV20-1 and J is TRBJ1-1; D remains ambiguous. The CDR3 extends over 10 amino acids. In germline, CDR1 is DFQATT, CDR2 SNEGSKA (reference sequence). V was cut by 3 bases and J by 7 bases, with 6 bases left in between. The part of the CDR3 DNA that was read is TGCAGTGCTAGTCCGCGTGAA. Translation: CSASPRE. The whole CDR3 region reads CSASPREAFF.

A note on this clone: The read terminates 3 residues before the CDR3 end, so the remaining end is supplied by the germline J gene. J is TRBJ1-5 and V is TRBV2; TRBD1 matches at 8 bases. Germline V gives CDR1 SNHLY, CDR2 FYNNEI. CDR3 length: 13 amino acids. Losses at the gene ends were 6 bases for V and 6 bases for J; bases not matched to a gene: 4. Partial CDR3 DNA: TGTGCCAGCAGAACAGGGGGAACTCAGCCC. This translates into CASRTGGTQP. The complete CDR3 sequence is CASRTGGTQPQHF.

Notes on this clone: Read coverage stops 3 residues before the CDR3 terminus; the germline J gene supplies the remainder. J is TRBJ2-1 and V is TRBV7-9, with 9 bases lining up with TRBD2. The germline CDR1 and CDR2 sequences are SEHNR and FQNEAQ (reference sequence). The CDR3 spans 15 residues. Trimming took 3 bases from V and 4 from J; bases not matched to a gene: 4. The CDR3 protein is CASSFLAGVYNEQFF. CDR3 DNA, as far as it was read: TGTGCCAGCAGCTTCTTAGCGGGAGTATACAATGAG.

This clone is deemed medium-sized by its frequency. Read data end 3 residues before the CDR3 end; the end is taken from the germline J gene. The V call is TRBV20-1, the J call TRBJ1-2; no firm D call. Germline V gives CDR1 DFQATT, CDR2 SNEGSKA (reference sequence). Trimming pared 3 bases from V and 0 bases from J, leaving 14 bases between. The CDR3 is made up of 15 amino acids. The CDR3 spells CSASVAVSTNYGYTF. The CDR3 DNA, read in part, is TGCAGTGCTAGCGTAGCGGTCTCAACTAACTATGGC.

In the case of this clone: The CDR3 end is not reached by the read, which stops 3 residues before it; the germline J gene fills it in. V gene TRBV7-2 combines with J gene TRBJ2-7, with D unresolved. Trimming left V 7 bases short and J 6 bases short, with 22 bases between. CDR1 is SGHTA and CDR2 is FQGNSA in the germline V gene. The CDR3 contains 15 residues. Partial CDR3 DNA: TGTGCCAGCAACAACTTGGTGGGCCGTATTAGCGAG. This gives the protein CASNNLVGRISE. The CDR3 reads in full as CASNNLVGRISEQYF.